These T cell receptor beta chains were read from a single sample in a study of PD-1 blockade in classical Hodgkin lymphoma. The protocol was immunoSEQ multiplex PCR, while the TCRdb copy is restricted to in-frame clones and leaves out a portion. The sample yields fewer than 25,000 clones, 70% to 80% seen once. Sequencing was performed on peripheral blood mononuclear cells (PBMCs), taken before the fourth cycle of nivolumab. Every receptor here comes from a human donor with classical Hodgkin lymphoma. The CDR3 runs from the conserved cysteine through the conserved F or W. The order of the fields is J gene, D gene, V gene, clone size, CDR3 DNA, CDR3 protein. A D gene is named only where the DNA matches it firmly. Size is omitted from some rows. Given values are once, few, many or a class for expanded clones.

j_call: TRBJ2-3
d_call: NA
v_call: TRBV11-2
clone_size: NA
cdr3_nt: TGTGCCAGCAGCTATCTACCCCCGAATACGCAGTATTTT
cdr3_aa: CASSYLPPNTQYF

j_call: TRBJ2-5
d_call: NA
v_call: TRBV19
clone_size: NA
cdr3_nt: TGTGCCAGTAGTATAGATCCGGGCCGGCAGACCCAGTACTTC
cdr3_aa: CASSIDPGRQTQYF

j_call: TRBJ1-6
d_call: NA
v_call: TRBV6-5
clone_size: NA
cdr3_nt: TGTGCCAGCAGTTACGAGGGGGGGTCACCCCTCCACTTT
cdr3_aa: CASSYEGGSPLHF

j_call: TRBJ1-3
d_call: NA
v_call: TRBV14
clone_size: NA
cdr3_nt: TGTGCCAGCAGCCAAGGGATTCTCTCTGGAAACACCATATATTTT
cdr3_aa: CASSQGILSGNTIYF

j_call: TRBJ2-2
d_call: TRBD1
v_call: TRBV4-2
clone_size: NA
cdr3_nt: TGTGCCAGCAGCCAAGGGCAGGGGGACGGGGAGCTGTTTTTT
cdr3_aa: CASSQGQGDGELFF

j_call: TRBJ2-5
d_call: NA
v_call: TRBV28
clone_size: NA
cdr3_nt: TGTGCGATCCAGGGGAGGCAGACCCAGTACTTC
cdr3_aa: CAIQGRQTQYF

j_call: TRBJ1-2
d_call: NA
v_call: TRBV28
clone_size: NA
cdr3_nt: TGTGCCAGCAGTACCGAGGGGGGGGTTGGTGGCTACACCTTC
cdr3_aa: CASSTEGGVGGYTF

j_call: TRBJ1-2
d_call: NA
v_call: TRBV7-3
clone_size: NA
cdr3_nt: TGTGCCAGCAGCTTGACAGGAGACTATGGCTACACCTTC
cdr3_aa: CASSLTGDYGYTF

j_call: TRBJ2-3
d_call: TRBD2
v_call: TRBV5-5
clone_size: NA
cdr3_nt: TGTGCCAGCTTGCGAGCGGGGGGGCCGAATACGCAGTATTTT
cdr3_aa: CASLRAGGPNTQYF

j_call: TRBJ1-1
d_call: NA
v_call: TRBV19
clone_size: medium-sized
cdr3_nt: TGTGCCAGCGCGAAACAGGGCCGGGGCACTGAAGCTTTCTTT
cdr3_aa: CASAKQGRGTEAFF

j_call: TRBJ1-1
d_call: NA
v_call: TRBV10-3
clone_size: NA
cdr3_nt: TGTGCCATCAGTCAGGGGCGAGGAAGTGGTGAAGCTTTCTTT
cdr3_aa: CAISQGRGSGEAFF

j_call: TRBJ1-6
d_call: NA
v_call: TRBV6-5
clone_size: NA
cdr3_nt: TGTGCCAGCACCACAAGGAGCCTTAATTCACCCCTCCACTTT
cdr3_aa: CASTTRSLNSPLHF

j_call: TRBJ1-5
d_call: NA
v_call: TRBV7-2
clone_size: few
cdr3_nt: TGTGCCAGCAGCCCAAAGAGTTATAGCAATCAGCCCCAGCATTTT
cdr3_aa: CASSPKSYSNQPQHF

j_call: TRBJ2-5
d_call: TRBD2
v_call: TRBV7-6
clone_size: NA
cdr3_nt: TGTGCCAGCAGTATAGGGCGGGGGGAGACCCAGTACTTC
cdr3_aa: CASSIGRGETQYF

j_call: TRBJ2-2
d_call: NA
v_call: TRBV6-4
clone_size: NA
cdr3_nt: TGTGCCAGCGCTCCGGGACCCTTCTTCACCGGGGAGCTGTTTTTT
cdr3_aa: CASAPGPFFTGELFF

j_call: TRBJ2-1
d_call: TRBD2
v_call: TRBV11-2
clone_size: NA
cdr3_nt: TGTGCCAGCTCCATTCTAGCGGGGGGATACAATGAGCAGTTCTTC
cdr3_aa: CASSILAGGYNEQFF

j_call: TRBJ2-1
d_call: NA
v_call: TRBV27
clone_size: few
cdr3_nt: TGTGCCAGCAGTTTATCGCGGCACGGCTACAATGAGCAGTTCTTC
cdr3_aa: CASSLSRHGYNEQFF

j_call: TRBJ2-5
d_call: NA
v_call: TRBV11-3
clone_size: NA
cdr3_nt: TGTGCCAGCAGCTTAGATACAGCCCAAGAGACCCAGTACTTC
cdr3_aa: CASSLDTAQETQYF

j_call: TRBJ2-5
d_call: NA
v_call: TRBV29-1
clone_size: NA
cdr3_nt: TGCAGCGTTGAAGATTATGGGGAAAGGGCCCAGTACTTC
cdr3_aa: CSVEDYGERAQYF

j_call: TRBJ2-1
d_call: NA
v_call: TRBV7-2
clone_size: few
cdr3_nt: TGTGCCAGCAGCTTCGTACAGTACAATGAGCAGTTCTTC
cdr3_aa: CASSFVQYNEQFF

j_call: TRBJ1-2
d_call: NA
v_call: TRBV6-6
clone_size: NA
cdr3_nt: TGTGCCAGCGGGGCAAACTATGGCTACACCTTC
cdr3_aa: CASGANYGYTF

j_call: TRBJ2-5
d_call: TRBD1
v_call: TRBV11-2
clone_size: NA
cdr3_nt: TGTGCCAGCAGCTTAGGGGGGCCCGGGACAGGGGATGGAAGGAAGACCCAGTACTTC
cdr3_aa: CASSLGGPGTGDGRKTQYF

j_call: TRBJ1-6
d_call: NA
v_call: TRBV6-5
clone_size: NA
cdr3_nt: TGTGCCAGCAGTACTTCCACCGGTTCACCCCTCCACTTT
cdr3_aa: CASSTSTGSPLHF

j_call: TRBJ2-1
d_call: TRBD2
v_call: TRBV7-2
clone_size: once
cdr3_nt: TGTGCCAGCAGCTTGTCACTAGCGGGGGCTGCCGAGCAGTTCTTC
cdr3_aa: CASSLSLAGAAEQFF

j_call: TRBJ1-1
d_call: NA
v_call: TRBV5-4
clone_size: NA
cdr3_nt: TGTGCCAGCAGCCTCCTTCAGTACACTGAAGCTTTCTTT
cdr3_aa: CASSLLQYTEAFF

j_call: TRBJ1-6
d_call: NA
v_call: TRBV19
clone_size: NA
cdr3_nt: TGTGCCAGTAGTATAGCGGGAGGGTCGGTCCATTCACCCCTCCACTTT
cdr3_aa: CASSIAGGSVHSPLHF

j_call: TRBJ2-1
d_call: TRBD2
v_call: TRBV6-1
clone_size: NA
cdr3_nt: TGTGCCAGCAGTGTTACTTCGGGGGGGTTTTACAATGAGCAGTTCTTC
cdr3_aa: CASSVTSGGFYNEQFF

j_call: TRBJ1-1
d_call: NA
v_call: TRBV11-2
clone_size: NA
cdr3_nt: TGTGCCAGCAGTAAAGGGGGAGGGGCTTTCTTT
cdr3_aa: CASSKGGGAFF

j_call: TRBJ1-1
d_call: NA
v_call: TRBV5-1
clone_size: NA
cdr3_nt: TGCGCCAGCAGCTTGGCCGCGGAGTACACTGAAGCTTTCTTT
cdr3_aa: CASSLAAEYTEAFF

j_call: TRBJ1-2
d_call: TRBD1
v_call: TRBV30
clone_size: NA
cdr3_nt: TGTGCCTGTCCCGGGACAGTCGGCTACACCTTC
cdr3_aa: CACPGTVGYTF

j_call: TRBJ1-4
d_call: TRBD1
v_call: TRBV28
clone_size: few
cdr3_nt: TGTGCCAGCAGGGCAGGGGGTGAAAAACTGTTTTTT
cdr3_aa: CASRAGGEKLFF

j_call: TRBJ2-1
d_call: TRBD2
v_call: TRBV19
clone_size: NA
cdr3_nt: TGTGCCAGTAGTATAGATTTGGGGGGGGGACCTCGCAATGAGCAGTTCTTC
cdr3_aa: CASSIDLGGGPRNEQFF

j_call: TRBJ2-1
d_call: TRBD2
v_call: TRBV5-1
clone_size: medium-sized
cdr3_nt: TGCGCCAGCAGCGACGGACAACTAGCGGGGTCTTACAATGAGCAGTTCTTC
cdr3_aa: CASSDGQLAGSYNEQFF

j_call: TRBJ2-7
d_call: NA
v_call: TRBV27
clone_size: NA
cdr3_nt: TGTGCCAGCAGTTTTGCGGACGGAGCCTACGAGCAGTACTTC
cdr3_aa: CASSFADGAYEQYF

j_call: TRBJ2-1
d_call: TRBD1
v_call: TRBV5-1
clone_size: few
cdr3_nt: TGCGCCAGCAGCTTGGAAGGGACAGGCTTCAATGAGCAGTTCTTC
cdr3_aa: CASSLEGTGFNEQFF

j_call: TRBJ1-1
d_call: NA
v_call: TRBV18
clone_size: few
cdr3_nt: TGTGCCAGCTCACCTCCGGGCAACACTGAAGCTTTCTTT
cdr3_aa: CASSPPGNTEAFF

j_call: TRBJ2-7
d_call: TRBD2
v_call: TRBV6-5
clone_size: few
cdr3_nt: TGTGCCAGCAGCCACCTAAGCGGGGGAAACGAGCAGTACTTC
cdr3_aa: CASSHLSGGNEQYF

j_call: TRBJ1-2
d_call: NA
v_call: TRBV7-2
clone_size: NA
cdr3_nt: TGTGCCAGCAGCTTAATTTCAGGGACTTCATATGGCTACACCTTC
cdr3_aa: CASSLISGTSYGYTF

j_call: TRBJ1-6
d_call: NA
v_call: TRBV2
clone_size: NA
cdr3_nt: TGTGCCAGCAGGGCCGACAGCCAAAATTCACCCCTCCACTTT
cdr3_aa: CASRADSQNSPLHF

j_call: TRBJ1-1
d_call: NA
v_call: TRBV19
clone_size: NA
cdr3_nt: TGTGCCAGTAGTATTCAGGGTCTAGCCACTGAAGCTTTCTTT
cdr3_aa: CASSIQGLATEAFF

j_call: TRBJ1-4
d_call: NA
v_call: TRBV29-1
clone_size: NA
cdr3_nt: TGCAGCGTGATGTGGGGGAATGAAAAACTGTTTTTT
cdr3_aa: CSVMWGNEKLFF

j_call: TRBJ2-2
d_call: NA
v_call: TRBV7-3
clone_size: NA
cdr3_nt: TGTGCCAGCAGCTCACGGACAGCGAACACCGGGGAGCTGTTTTTT
cdr3_aa: CASSSRTANTGELFF

j_call: TRBJ1-2
d_call: NA
v_call: TRBV6-6
clone_size: NA
cdr3_nt: TGTGCCAGCAGATCGCCAGTGAACTATGGCTACACCTTC
cdr3_aa: CASRSPVNYGYTF